This T cell receptor (beta chain) was observed in a study of T cells after posttransplantation cyclophosphamide. Study-wide results and caveats: Later post-transplant blood repertoires were often dominated by donor CD8+ memory clones. Recipient CMV seropositivity and CMV reactivation strongly tracked TRB clonality.

Of note for this clone: What it recognizes is unknown.

The CDR3 has 18 amino acids. Germline trimming cut 4 bases from V and 8 bases from J; bases unmatched to any gene: 18. Germline-derived CDR1 and CDR2 are KGHSH and LQKENI. Method: immunoSEQ multiplex PCR; TCRdb's copy keeps in-frame clones and lacks some. The sample shows more than 20,000 clones, under 85% of them seen only once. The sequence was collected from a woman aged 55-69 years in good health, CMV-negative, and a related stem cell transplant donor. Sequencing was done on a sample of memory CD4+ T cells sorted from PBMCs. This sequence joins TRBV18 and TRBJ1-2; TRBD1 matches at 11 bases. CDR3 in DNA: TGTGCCAGCTCACAGAACCCCGGGACAGGGGGTTCAGTGTTGGGCTACACCTTC. Translated, it gives CASSQNPGTGGSVLGYTF.